Presented here are 18 T cell receptor beta chains from one specimen sequenced in a study of graft-versus-host responses after intestinal transplantation. The assay was immunoSEQ multiplex PCR, and TCRdb's table has in-frame clones only and misses some. The repertoire holds about 97,000 clones, with approximately 90% as singletons. This specimen was PBMCs, taken around 450 days after intestinal transplant. Every receptor here comes from a human patient who received an intestinal transplant, so some T cells may come from the graft donor.

This rearrangement joins TRBV10-3 to TRBJ2-5, with TRBD2 matching 13 bases. The assigned J gene may be wrong: the sequence end matches TRBJ2-7 better. The CDR3 extends over 16 amino acids. Germline values: CDR1 ENHRY, CDR2 SYGVKD. The CDR3 region is CAISPFGTSGTYEQYF. DNA of the CDR3: TGTGCCATCAGCCCTTTCGGGACTAGCGGGACCTACGAGCAGTACTTC.

This chain joins TRBV6-6 and TRBJ2-7; D is perhaps TRBD1 (6 bases). V gave up 6 bases and J gave up 2 bases, with 17 bases separating them. The length of the CDR3 is 15 residues. Germline assignment: CDR1 MNHNY and CDR2 SVGAGI (reference sequence). CDR3 DNA sequence: TGTGCCAGCAGGTCCTCAGGGGTGAAGGCCTACGAGCAGTACTTC. Amino acids: CASRSSGVKAYEQYF.

The chain is built from TRBV14 and TRBJ2-7; D is ambiguous. The CDR3 length is 15 residues. The germline V gene has CDR1 SGHDN and CDR2 FVKESK. The germline V and J ends were trimmed by 3 bases and 1 base, with 13 bases remaining between them. CDR3 residues: CASSHGLGISYEQYF. CDR3 coding DNA: TGTGCCAGCAGCCACGGTTTAGGGATTTCCTACGAGCAGTACTTC.

The chain carries TRBV19 and TRBJ2-7; no definite D call. V lost 2 bases, J lost 0 bases, and 11 bases lay in between. CDR3 length equals 15 residues. Germline loops: CDR1 LNHDA, CDR2 SQIVND (reference sequence). The CDR3 bases are TGTGCCAGTAGTATAACTGGCAGAAGCTCCTACGAGCAGTACTTC. Amino acids: CASSITGRSSYEQYF.

The rearrangement links TRBV5-6 to TRBJ2-7; D may be TRBD2 (5 bases). The germline gives CDR1 SGHDT, CDR2 YYEEEE. V dropped 0 bases and J dropped 1 base, with 8 bases sitting between them. The CDR3 is 14 amino acids. The CDR3 reads CASSLVWESYEQYF. The CDR3 nucleotides are TGTGCCAGCAGCTTGGTATGGGAGTCCTACGAGCAGTACTTC.

V and J are TRBV7-9 and TRBJ1-5; tentatively, D is TRBD1 (6 bases). This CDR3 is 15 amino acids long. Deletions cut 5 bases from V and 5 bases from J, with 16 bases between. The V gene's germline CDR1 is SEHNR and CDR2 FQNEAQ (reference sequence). CDR3 sequence: CASSRTGSPDQPQHF. Here the CDR3 DNA reads TGTGCCAGCAGCCGTACAGGGTCCCCCGATCAGCCCCAGCATTTT.

This chain joins TRBV6-1 and TRBJ2-7; a possible D gene is TRBD1 (6 bases). The length of the CDR3 is 14 residues. V lost 6 bases and J lost 0, with 12 bases in between. The germline CDR1 and CDR2 sequences are MNHNS and SASEGT. The chain's CDR3 is CASRAGQLSYEQYF. The CDR3 DNA sequence: TGTGCCAGCAGGGCCGGACAGCTCTCCTACGAGCAGTACTTC.

CDR3 bases: TGTGCCAGCGGGGCGGATACGCAGTATTTT. It codes for CASGADTQYF. This chain uses TRBV27 with TRBJ2-3; possibly TRBD1 for D (5 bases). CDR3 length: 10 residues. Per the germline V gene, CDR1 is MNHEY and CDR2 is SMNVEV (reference sequence). The V and J ends lost 8 bases and 6 bases respectively, with 6 bases between them.

This clone came up once. The chain carries TRBV11-2 and TRBJ1-2; weak D call: TRBD1 (5 bases). The CDR3 is made up of 17 amino acids. The V end lost 4 bases, the J end lost 4 bases, and 22 bases lay between the germline ends. Germline V lookup: CDR1 SGHAT, CDR2 FQNNGV. DNA of the CDR3: TGTGCCAGCAGCTCCTGGCAACCGGGACCACTCGGCTATGGCTACACCTTC. This sequence encodes CASSSWQPGPLGYGYTF.

This clone showed up just once. The chain joins TRBV6-5 to TRBJ2-3, with no clear D. Trimming removed 0 bases at V and 0 bases at J, with 1 base between. The CDR3 is 13 amino acids. From germline, CDR1 is MNHEY and CDR2 SVGAGI. The CDR3 DNA reads TGTGCCAGCAGTTACTCTAGCACAGATACGCAGTATTTT. As protein: CASSYSSTDTQYF.

The chain couples TRBV5-1 to TRBJ2-7; TRBD1 agrees at 8 bases. V gave up 3 bases and J gave up 0 bases; unmatched junction bases: 5. Germline loops: CDR1 SGHRS, CDR2 YFSETQ. This CDR3 has 15 amino acids. The CDR3 is CASSWWTGSSYEQYF. CDR3 DNA sequence: TGCGCCAGCAGCTGGTGGACAGGGAGCTCCTACGAGCAGTACTTC.

This clone appeared once. The V and J genes are TRBV5-1 and TRBJ1-2, with a possible D match to TRBD1 (6 bases). The V gene's germline CDR1 is SGHRS and CDR2 YFSETQ. CDR3 length equals 13 residues. V lost 7 bases to trimming and J lost 4 bases, with 14 bases between them. The CDR3 loop reads CASAGQTTYGYTF. The CDR3 nucleotides read TGCGCCAGCGCCGGACAGACAACCTATGGCTACACCTTC.

This clone was recorded once. The chain recombines TRBV11-3 with TRBJ2-5; weak D call: TRBD1 (5 bases). Germline assignment: CDR1 SGHNT and CDR2 YENEEA. The CDR3 sequence is 13 residues long. The V end lost 5 bases, the J end lost 7 bases, and 14 bases lay between the germline ends. The CDR3 is CASSPTRVGTQYF. The CDR3 DNA sequence: TGTGCCAGCAGCCCTACCAGGGTTGGGACCCAGTACTTC.

The J gene is TRBJ2-3, the V gene TRBV9; D possibly corresponds to TRBD1 (5 bases). CDR3 length: 11 amino acids. Germline V gene sequence: CDR1 SGDLS, CDR2 YYNGEE. V was clipped by 3 bases and J by 12 bases, with 11 bases between them. The CDR3 reads CASSEVRGQYF. The CDR3 DNA reads TGTGCCAGCAGCGAGGTTAGGGGCCAGTATTTT.

Regarding this clone: At one end the junction does not follow the germline gene, possibly because of a read error. This chain joins TRBV19 and TRBJ2-7; TRBD1 aligns across 12 bases. Germline-derived CDR1 and CDR2 are LNHDA and SQIVND (reference sequence). This CDR3 comprises 15 residues. The CDR3 loop reads CASSRGTGGSFEQYF. CDR3 DNA sequence: TGTGCCAGTAGTCGTGGGACAGGGGGCTCCTTCGAGCAGTACTTC.

The V call is TRBV6-6, the J call TRBJ2-1, with a possible D match to TRBD2 (6 bases). In germline, CDR1 is MNHNY, CDR2 SVGAGI (reference sequence). The CDR3 extends over 15 amino acids. V dropped 9 bases and J dropped 7 bases, with 22 bases sitting between them. In DNA form, the CDR3 reads TGTGCCAGTTGCGCGGGGAGTCCTCCCTGGAATGAGCAGTTCTTC. It yields the protein CASCAGSPPWNEQFF.

The CDR3 spells CASSPLGDGLLGYTF. As DNA, the CDR3 is TGTGCCAGCTCACCCCTAGGGGACGGACTCCTCGGCTACACCTTC. The chain carries TRBV18 and TRBJ1-2; a weak D match, TRBD1 (5 bases). The germline V and J ends were trimmed by 3 bases and 8 bases, with 19 bases remaining between them. This CDR3 comprises 15 residues. The V gene's germline CDR1 is KGHSH and CDR2 LQKENI.

The V and J genes are TRBV5-4 and TRBJ1-2, with D tentatively TRBD1 (5 bases). The length of the CDR3 is 11 residues. V was trimmed by 4 bases and J by 8 bases, leaving 9 bases between them. Germline assignment: CDR1 SGHNT and CDR2 YYREEE (reference sequence). The CDR3 protein is CASSRGEGYTF. The CDR3 nucleotides are TGTGCCAGCAGCCGGGGGGAGGGCTACACCTTC.